The source of this T cell receptor (beta chain) is a study of T cell responses to AZD1222 COVID-19 vaccine. Study-wide findings and caveats: Regions left unmutated in variants are reportedly the target of nearly half of spike-specific TCRs.

This clone appeared a single time. No antigen is known for it. Some clones are missing from TCRdb's copy, which holds only in-frame ones; the method was immunoSEQ multiplex PCR. The sample yields over 95,000 clones, 85% to 90% seen once. CDR1 SGHRS and CDR2 YFSETQ come from the germline V gene. Unmatched junction bases numbered 14, after V lost 4 bases and J lost 9 bases. The CDR3 consists of 16 residues. Samples with a second dose at about 4 or about 12 weeks were pooled together. The sample here was peripheral blood, taken 28 days after the second AZD1222 dose. V usage is TRBV5-1 and J usage is TRBJ2-1, with 9 nucleotides matching TRBD1. This TCR came from an adult who received the AZD1222 COVID-19 vaccine. The CDR3 bases are TGCGCCAGCAGCGCCGGACAGGGGACCCCAGGAACTGAGCAGTTCTTC. The encoded protein is CASSAGQGTPGTEQFF.